The 32 T cell receptor beta chains below come from one sample, sequenced in a study of blood T cell repertoires in COVID-19. TCRdb's copy holds only in-frame clones and misses some; the assay was immunoSEQ multiplex PCR. The table includes over 350,000 clones, 88% detected once. The sample comprised PBMCs or T cells enriched from blood (not recorded which). The receptors shown here come from a woman between 18 and 29 years old who had recovered from COVID-19.

Only a few counts were recorded for this clone. The chain carries TRBV7-2 and TRBJ1-1; possible D gene TRBD1, 6 bases. Trimming pared 2 bases from V and 3 bases from J, leaving 13 bases between. The length of the CDR3 is 15 residues. Germline CDR1 and CDR2: SGHTA and FQGNSA. The DNA of the CDR3 is TGTGCCAGCAGCTTACAGGACAGAGGGTACACTGAAGCTTTCTTT. Translating gives CASSLQDRGYTEAFF.

This rearrangement joins TRBV6-5 to TRBJ1-5; weak D call: TRBD1 (6 bases). Germline CDR1 reads MNHEY; CDR2 reads SVGAGI. The CDR3 consists of 14 residues. Between the trimmed V and J ends, which lost 2 bases and 2 bases, there was a span of 7 bases. The CDR3 DNA reads as TGTGCCAGCAGTTACGAGGGGGGCAATCAGCCCCAGCATTTT. Translation: CASSYEGGNQPQHF.

The rearrangement uses TRBV18 and TRBJ2-3; D is possibly TRBD1 (5 bases). Germline values: CDR1 KGHSH, CDR2 LQKENI. This CDR3 contains 16 residues. Trimming left V 0 bases short and J 6 bases short, with 16 bases between. The CDR3 sequence: CASSPPSVRGYDTQYF. The CDR3 bases are TGTGCCAGCTCACCACCCAGTGTAAGGGGCTACGATACGCAGTATTTT.

Here the CDR3 DNA reads TGTGCCAGCACGGAGTCCTACGAGCAGTACTTC. The encoded protein is CASTESYEQYF. This chain uses TRBV6-5 with TRBJ2-7; D is uncertain. Germline assignment: CDR1 MNHEY and CDR2 SVGAGI. This CDR3 spans 11 amino acids. V was pared by 7 bases and J by 1 base, with 5 bases between.

The V gene is TRBV4-1, the J gene TRBJ2-7; 7 positions agree with TRBD1. The germline CDR1 and CDR2 sequences are MGHRA and YSYEKL. The CDR3 totals 13 residues. The V and J ends lost 4 bases and 7 bases, in that order; junction bases with no gene match: 7. DNA of the CDR3: TGCGCCAGCAGCCCGGACAGGTTTACGGAGCAGTACTTC. Its translation: CASSPDRFTEQYF.

The rearrangement joins TRBV4-1 to TRBJ1-5; 7 positions agree with TRBD1. CDR1 is MGHRA and CDR2 is YSYEKL in the germline V gene. V shed 5 bases and J 2 bases; nucleotides not matched to a gene: 6. This CDR3 has 15 residues. Here the CDR3 DNA reads TGCGCCAGCAGCTTGTACAGGGGAGGCAATCAGCCCCAGCATTTT. Amino acids: CASSLYRGGNQPQHF.

The chain combines TRBV9 with TRBJ2-2; D is ambiguous. The CDR3 loop spans 16 amino acids. The germline CDR1 and CDR2 sequences are SGDLS and YYNGEE. Trimming stripped 6 bases from V and 0 bases from J, with 15 bases between. CDR3 region: CASNKENRPNTGELFF. The CDR3 DNA reads as TGTGCCAGCAATAAGGAAAACAGACCGAACACCGGGGAGCTGTTTTTT.

The rearrangement uses TRBV4-2 and TRBJ2-2, with D possibly matching TRBD1 (8 bases). V was trimmed by 5 bases and J by 0 bases, leaving 13 bases between them. The CDR3 runs 16 residues. The V gene's germline CDR1 is LGHNA and CDR2 YNFKEQ. The CDR3 sequence: CASSNRGGSNTGELFF. The DNA for the CDR3 is TGTGCCAGCAGCAACAGGGGGGGATCGAACACCGGGGAGCTGTTTTTT.

The CDR3, as DNA: TGTGCCAGCAGCCAAGGGCGGCTTCATTCACCCCTCCACTTT. Protein: CASSQGRLHSPLHF. The chain is built from TRBV3-1 (or the pseudogene TRBV3-2) and TRBJ1-6; D is ambiguous. CDR1 and CDR2 from the germline V gene are LGHDT and YNNKEL (reference sequence). V was shortened by 1 base and J by 8 bases, with 9 bases between the two germline ends. CDR3 length equals 14 residues.

The genes are TRBV27 and TRBJ2-7; 10 nucleotides line up with TRBD1. Germline values: CDR1 MNHEY, CDR2 SMNVEV (reference sequence). V shed 3 bases, J shed 4 bases, and the junction held 3 bases outside the gene matches. CDR3 size: 14 residues. In DNA, the CDR3 is TGTGCCAGCAGTTTGGGACAGGGGATGTACGAGCAGTACTTC. Translation gives CASSLGQGMYEQYF.

This clone was picked up a small number of times. The rearrangement links TRBV5-8 to TRBJ1-5, with TRBD1 matching 7 bases. From germline, CDR1 is SGHTS and CDR2 YDEGEE. The V segment lost 5 bases and the J segment 4 bases; nucleotides outside the gene matches: 12. The CDR3 consists of 16 residues. In DNA form, the CDR3 reads TGTGCCAGCAGACACCAAACAGGGGCGATAAATCAGCCCCAGCATTTT. Translation: CASRHQTGAINQPQHF.

The chain recombines TRBV30 with TRBJ2-1, with unresolved D. Trimming removed 1 base from V and 0 bases from J, with 7 bases in between. Germline V gives CDR1 GTSNPN, CDR2 SVGIG (reference sequence). The CDR3 length is 14 residues. This chain's CDR3 is CAWSARSSYNEQFF. The DNA of the CDR3 is TGTGCCTGGAGTGCCAGGTCCTCCTACAATGAGCAGTTCTTC.

This clone was detected only once. The chain is built from TRBV4-1 and TRBJ1-5, with D perhaps matching TRBD1 (5 bases). Germline V gene lookup returns CDR1 MGHRA and CDR2 YSYEKL. The CDR3 contains 14 residues. Trimming took 1 base from V and 3 from J, leaving 7 bases between them. DNA of the CDR3: TGCGCCAGCAGCCAAGTAGGGGACAATCAGCCCCAGCATTTT. Amino acids: CASSQVGDNQPQHF.

The V and J genes are TRBV7-8 and TRBJ1-5; TRBD1 agrees at 10 bases. CDR1 SGHVS and CDR2 FQNEAQ come from the germline V gene. The CDR3 spans 18 residues. J was trimmed by 1 base and V by 2 bases; bases with no gene match: 8. In DNA form, the CDR3 reads TGTGCCAGCAGCTTATTTCCGGGACAGGGGTCGAGCAATCAGCCCCAGCATTTT. Translating gives CASSLFPGQGSSNQPQHF.

This chain uses TRBV10-2 with TRBJ2-5; TRBD2 matches 7 bases. Per the germline V gene, CDR1 is WSHSY and CDR2 is SAAADI. The CDR3 is 15 amino acids. Trimming at V came to 8 bases and at J to 0 bases, leaving 9 bases not matched to a gene. DNA for the CDR3: TGCGCCAGCGCTTTAAATAGCGGGTACCAAGAGACCCAGTACTTC. Its translation is CASALNSGYQETQYF.

V is TRBV5-6 and J is TRBJ1-5; TRBD1 matches 7 bases. Germline CDR1 is SGHDT and CDR2 is YYEEEE. This CDR3 has 15 residues. The trim removed 2 bases at V and 4 bases at J, leaving 6 bases unmatched. CDR3 protein: CASSFGTALNQPQHF. In DNA form, the CDR3 reads TGTGCCAGCAGCTTCGGGACAGCCTTAAATCAGCCCCAGCATTTT.

The V and J genes are TRBV6-4 and TRBJ2-2, with a tentative D call TRBD2 (8 bases). Germline V gene sequence: CDR1 MRHNA, CDR2 SNTAGT. This CDR3 contains 15 residues. V was trimmed by 6 bases and J by 3 bases, leaving 14 bases between them. The CDR3 sequence is CASSGTAGDTGELFF. The DNA for the CDR3 is TGTGCCAGCAGCGGGACAGCGGGGGACACCGGGGAGCTGTTTTTT.

This rearrangement joins TRBV27 to TRBJ1-1; D gene unclear. V was trimmed by 3 bases and J by 4 bases, leaving 15 bases between them. CDR1 is MNHEY, CDR2 SMNVEV, per germline (reference sequence). The CDR3 spans 15 residues. The CDR3 bases are TGTGCCAGCAGTTTTAGGGCAGGCGGGAGCACTGAAGCTTTCTTT. Protein sequence: CASSFRAGGSTEAFF.

This chain uses TRBV7-9 with TRBJ1-1, with unresolved D. V was cut by 7 bases and J by 0 bases, with 6 bases left in between. Looked up from germline, CDR1 is SEHNR and CDR2 is FQNEAQ (reference sequence). CDR3 length: 12 amino acids. This CDR3 is CASTYVNTEAFF. CDR3 bases: TGTGCCAGCACTTATGTGAACACTGAAGCTTTCTTT. Using reference TRBV7-9 and TRBJ1-1 for the parts outside the CDR3, the full variable domain is DTGVSQNPRHKITKRGQNVTFRCDPISEHNRLYWYRQTLGQGPEFLTYFQNEAQLEKSRLLSDRFSAERPKGSFSTLEIQRTEQGDSAMYLCASTYVNTEAFFGQGTRLTVV.

The V call is TRBV4-1, the J call TRBJ1-5, with D maybe TRBD1 (6 bases). The germline V gene encodes CDR1 MGHRA and CDR2 YSYEKL. V gave up 1 base and J gave up 4 bases, with 11 bases separating them. The CDR3 has 15 amino acids. The CDR3 DNA is TGCGCCAGCAGCCAAGGCGAGACAGGTAATCAGCCCCAGCATTTT. Amino acid sequence: CASSQGETGNQPQHF.

The chain joins TRBV7-2 to TRBJ1-2, with D possibly TRBD1 on 5 matching bases. Germline CDR1 reads SGHTA; CDR2 reads FQGNSA. This CDR3 spans 14 amino acids. With 5 bases removed from V and 2 bases from J, the gap between germline ends came to 12 bases. The CDR3 here is CASSGSGGNYGYTF. CDR3 coding DNA: TGTGCCAGCAGCGGATCTGGGGGGAACTATGGCTACACCTTC.

This clone was found many times. V and J are TRBV12-3 or TRBV12-4 and TRBJ1-2, with no clear D. Trimming took 6 bases from V and 4 from J, leaving 12 bases between them. This CDR3 spans 13 amino acids. The CDR3 protein is CASSPGSRYGYTF. The CDR3 DNA is TGTGCCAGCAGCCCCGGGAGCCGCTATGGCTACACCTTC.

V usage is TRBV3-1 (or the pseudogene TRBV3-2) and J usage is TRBJ2-7; D is possibly TRBD1 (6 bases). Per germline, CDR1 LGHDT and CDR2 YNNKEL (reference sequence). The CDR3 consists of 14 residues. The V end lost 1 base, the J end lost 5 bases, and 12 bases lay between the germline ends. The CDR3 region has the DNA TGTGCCAGCAGCCAAGGACAGGATGTCCACGAGCAGTACTTC. This encodes CASSQGQDVHEQYF.

V usage is TRBV6-7 and J usage is TRBJ1-6; 8 positions match TRBD1. TRBV6-7 is an open reading frame, and its role is uncertain. The CDR3 is made up of 14 amino acids. After removal of 0 bases from V and 8 bases from J, the junction contained 0 bases not matched to a gene. The CDR3, as DNA: TGTGCCAGCAGTTACTCGACAGGGGATTCACCCCTCCACTTT. It is translated as CASSYSTGDSPLHF.

This chain connects TRBV19 to TRBJ1-5, with 10 bases fitting TRBD1. The CDR3 runs to 16 residues. Trimming took 5 bases from V and 4 from J; bases not matched to a gene: 8. In germline, CDR1 is LNHDA, CDR2 SQIVND (reference sequence). CDR3 sequence: CASSARTGGRNQPQHF. CDR3 nucleotide sequence: TGTGCCAGTAGTGCCAGGACAGGGGGTCGGAATCAGCCCCAGCATTTT. Full variable domain (missing parts from reference TRBV19 and TRBJ1-5): DGGITQSPKYLFRKEGQNVTLSCEQNLNHDAMYWYRQDPGQGLRLIYYSQIVNDFQKGDIAEGYSVSREKKESFPLTVTSAQKNPTAFYLCASSARTGGRNQPQHFGDGTRLSIL.

The chain uses TRBV6-5 and TRBJ1-6; 7 nucleotides align to TRBD1. Trimming cost V 6 bases and J 7 bases; bases outside gene matches: 6. Germline CDR1 MNHEY, CDR2 SVGAGI. The CDR3 has 14 residues. The CDR3 DNA reads as TGTGCCAGCAGAACTCAGGGGGGAAATTCACCCCTCCACTTT. It specifies CASRTQGGNSPLHF.

The chain has TRBV5-1 and TRBJ2-7; perhaps TRBD2 as D (5 bases). Trimming pared 4 bases from V and 0 bases from J, leaving 11 bases between. The germline CDR1 and CDR2 sequences are SGHRS and YFSETQ. The CDR3 runs 14 residues. Here the CDR3 DNA reads TGCGCCAGCAGCGATGACGGGAACTCCTACGAGCAGTACTTC. Its translation is CASSDDGNSYEQYF.

The rearrangement uses TRBV2 and TRBJ2-7; 7 positions agree with TRBD1. The CDR3 runs 13 residues. From germline, CDR1 is SNHLY and CDR2 FYNNEI. Trimming took 3 bases from V and 4 from J; bases not matched to a gene: 3. CDR3 amino acids: CASSDAQGYEQYF. The CDR3 nucleotides are TGTGCCAGCAGTGATGCACAGGGGTACGAGCAGTACTTC.

V is TRBV19 and J is TRBJ2-5, with D perhaps TRBD1 (6 bases). This CDR3 spans 14 amino acids. Between the trimmed V and J ends, which lost 6 bases and 0 bases, there was a span of 11 bases. Germline CDR1 LNHDA, CDR2 SQIVND (reference sequence). The CDR3 reads CASRFRGYQETQYF. CDR3 DNA sequence: TGTGCCAGTAGGTTCAGGGGTTACCAAGAGACCCAGTACTTC.

J is TRBJ1-5 and V is TRBV27, with TRBD1 matching 7 bases. V lost 6 bases to trimming and J lost 7 bases; unmatched junction nucleotides: 9. The CDR3 extends over 14 amino acids. Germline-derived CDR1 and CDR2 are MNHEY and SMNVEV (reference sequence). The CDR3 spells CASRDLQGIQPQHF. As DNA, the CDR3 is TGTGCCAGCAGAGACTTACAGGGGATCCAGCCCCAGCATTTT.

The rearrangement uses TRBV7-9 and TRBJ1-1; a weak D match, TRBD1 (5 bases). The CDR3 contains 15 residues. CDR1 and CDR2 (germline): SEHNR, FQNEAQ (reference sequence). Trimming removed 1 base at V and 4 bases at J, with 13 bases between. The CDR3 is CASSLGQPVGTEAFF. The CDR3 nucleotides are TGTGCCAGCAGCTTAGGACAGCCCGTGGGCACTGAAGCTTTCTTT.

This chain links TRBV12-3 or TRBV12-4 with TRBJ1-2; unclear D gene. The V and J ends lost 6 bases and 3 bases respectively, with 8 bases between them. The CDR3 extends over 12 amino acids. This chain's CDR3 is CASRTGYYGYTF. In nucleotides, the CDR3 is TGTGCCAGCAGAACGGGATACTATGGCTACACCTTC.